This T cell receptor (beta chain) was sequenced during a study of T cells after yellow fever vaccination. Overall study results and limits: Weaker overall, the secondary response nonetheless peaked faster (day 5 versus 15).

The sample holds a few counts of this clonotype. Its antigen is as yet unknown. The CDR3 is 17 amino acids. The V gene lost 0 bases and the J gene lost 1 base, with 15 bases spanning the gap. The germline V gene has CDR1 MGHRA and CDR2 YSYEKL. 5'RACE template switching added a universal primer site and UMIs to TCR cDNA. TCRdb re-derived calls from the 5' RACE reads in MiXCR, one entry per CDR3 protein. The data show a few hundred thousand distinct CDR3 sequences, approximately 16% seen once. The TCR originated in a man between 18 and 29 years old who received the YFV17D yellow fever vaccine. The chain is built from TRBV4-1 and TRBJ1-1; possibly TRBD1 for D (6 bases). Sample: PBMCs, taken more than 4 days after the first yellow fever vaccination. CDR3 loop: CASSQDRGGAGNTEAFF. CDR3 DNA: TGCGCCAGCAGCCAAGATAGAGGGGGGGCGGGGAACACTGAAGCTTTCTTT.